This entry lists 6 T cell receptor beta chains sequenced from one sample in a study of blood T cell repertoires in COVID-19. The data were produced by immunoSEQ multiplex PCR, yet TCRdb's version contains in-frame clones alone and is incomplete. The table includes some 150,000 clones, 80% to 90% detected once. What was sequenced was peripheral blood. The origin of the receptors is a woman in her 50s with acute or convalescent COVID-19.

V gene TRBV11-3 combines with J gene TRBJ1-3; 7 bases fit TRBD1. The length of the CDR3 is 16 residues. Unmatched junction bases numbered 8, after V lost 6 bases and J lost 0 bases. From germline, CDR1 is SGHNT and CDR2 YENEEA. This chain's CDR3 is CASRLRNRGSGNTIYF. The CDR3 DNA sequence: TGTGCCAGCAGACTTAGAAACAGGGGCTCTGGAAACACCATATATTTT.

The chain combines TRBV5-6 with TRBJ2-5, with 9 bases lining up with TRBD1. This CDR3 is 16 amino acids long. The V gene end was trimmed by 3 bases and the J gene end by 6 bases; junction bases not matched to a gene: 12. The germline V gene has CDR1 SGHDT and CDR2 YYEEEE. The DNA of the CDR3 is TGTGCCAGCAGCTCTTCCGGGACAGGGAGGGGGAAGACCCAGTACTTC. Its protein product is CASSSSGTGRGKTQYF.

Only a few counts were recorded for this clone. The J gene is TRBJ1-1, the V gene TRBV4-3; maybe TRBD1 (5 bases). Germline V gene sequence: CDR1 LGHNA, CDR2 YSLEER. V lost 0 bases and J lost 0, with 11 bases in between. The CDR3 is 16 residues long. CDR3 nucleotides: TGCGCCAGCAGCCAAGATCTACAGGTAATGAACACTGAAGCTTTCTTT. This translates into CASSQDLQVMNTEAFF.

The V gene is TRBV4-2, the J gene TRBJ2-1, with a possible D match to TRBD2 (6 bases). Germline V gene lookup returns CDR1 LGHNA and CDR2 YNFKEQ. V was cut by 2 bases and J by 7 bases, with 18 bases left in between. The length of the CDR3 is 16 residues. CDR3 in amino acids: CASSQQELAPTNEQFF. For the CDR3, the DNA is TGTGCCAGCAGCCAACAGGAACTAGCCCCTACAAATGAGCAGTTCTTC.

This sequence joins TRBV7-9 and TRBJ1-1, with D possibly TRBD1 on 5 matching bases. There are 14 residues in the CDR3. The germline V gene encodes CDR1 SEHNR and CDR2 FQNEAQ (reference sequence). V lost 5 bases, J lost 3 bases, and 13 bases lay in between. The CDR3 loop is CASSAWTTDTEAFF. The CDR3 nucleotides read TGTGCCAGCAGCGCTTGGACAACGGACACTGAAGCTTTCTTT. Filled out from reference TRBV7-9 and TRBJ1-1, the complete variable domain reads DTGVSQNPRHKITKRGQNVTFRCDPISEHNRLYWYRQTLGQGPEFLTYFQNEAQLEKSRLLSDRFSAERPKGSFSTLEIQRTEQGDSAMYLCASSAWTTDTEAFFGQGTRLTVV.

The chain is built from TRBV29-1 and TRBJ2-1, with TRBD1 matching 7 bases. The CDR3 covers 12 residues. CDR1 and CDR2 from the germline V gene are SQVTM and ANQGSEA. Germline trimming cut 8 bases from V and 5 bases from J; bases unmatched to any gene: 6. CDR3 DNA sequence: TGCAGCTCGGACAGGTCAAACAATGAGCAGTTCTTC. Translated, it gives CSSDRSNNEQFF.